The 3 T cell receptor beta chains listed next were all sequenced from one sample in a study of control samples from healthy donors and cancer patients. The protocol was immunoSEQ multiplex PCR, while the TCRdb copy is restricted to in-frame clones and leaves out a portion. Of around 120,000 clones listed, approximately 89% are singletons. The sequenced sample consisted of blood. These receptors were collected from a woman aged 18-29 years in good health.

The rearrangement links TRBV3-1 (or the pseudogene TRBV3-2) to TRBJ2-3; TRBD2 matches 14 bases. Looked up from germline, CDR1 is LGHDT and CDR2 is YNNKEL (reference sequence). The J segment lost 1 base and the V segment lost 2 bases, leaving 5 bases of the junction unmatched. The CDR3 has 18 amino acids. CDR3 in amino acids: CASSQPGTSGGRTDTQYF. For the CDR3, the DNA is TGTGCCAGCAGCCAACCCGGGACTAGCGGGGGCCGCACAGATACGCAGTATTTT.

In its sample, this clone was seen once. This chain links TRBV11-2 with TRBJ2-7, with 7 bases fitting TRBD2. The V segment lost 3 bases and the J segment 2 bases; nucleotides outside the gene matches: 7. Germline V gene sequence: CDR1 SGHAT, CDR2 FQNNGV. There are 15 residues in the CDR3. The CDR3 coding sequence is TGTGCCAGCAGCTTTGGGCTAGCGGTTACCTACGAGCAGTACTTC. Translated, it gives CASSFGLAVTYEQYF. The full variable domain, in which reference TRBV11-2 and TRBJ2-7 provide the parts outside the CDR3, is EAGVAQSPRYKIIEKRQSVAFWCNPISGHATLYWYQQILGQGPKLLIQFQNNGVVDDSQLPKDRFSAERLKGVDSTLKIQPAKLEDSAVYLCASSFGLAVTYEQYFGPGTRLTVT.

The CDR3 nucleotides are TGCGCCAGCAGCCAAGATGCAGGGGGCGCGGGTCTGTTTTTTTTCGGGGAGCTGTTTTTT. Translation: CASSQDAGGAGLFFFGELFF. The chain employs TRBV4-3 and TRBJ2-2; the match to TRBD1 covers 8 bases. The CDR3 length is 20 residues. Trimming at V came to 0 bases and at J to 7 bases, leaving 19 bases not matched to a gene. Germline V CDR1 and CDR2: LGHNA, YSLEER.